This T cell receptor beta chain originates from a study of blood T cell repertoires in COVID-19. TCRdb's table, derived via immunoSEQ multiplex PCR, lists solely in-frame clones and lacks some. Of 160,000 or so clones listed, about 81% are singletons. The CDR3 is made up of 14 amino acids. Germline V gene lookup returns CDR1 LNHNV and CDR2 YYDKDF (reference sequence). V was clipped by 0 bases and J by 11 bases, with 16 bases between them. This TCR was sampled from a woman older than 75 with acute or convalescent COVID-19. J is TRBJ1-1 and V is TRBV15; weak D call: TRBD1 (6 bases). Sample: peripheral blood. This CDR3 reads CATSRETTGTEAFF. For the CDR3, the DNA is TGTGCCACCAGCAGAGAAACAACAGGGACGGAGGCTTTCTTT.